What follows describes a single T cell receptor beta chain. Its specificity is unknown. The CDR3 spans 15 residues. Trimming left V 0 bases short and J 0 bases short, with 8 bases between. Germline CDR1 is DFQATT and CDR2 is SNEGSKA (reference sequence). This sample is part of a study of Graves' ophthalmopathy and Graves' hyperthyroidism. Findings and limits, study-wide: Sensitivity reached roughly 90% and specificity 75% to 82% for a 13-signature model separating ophthalmopathy from stable hyperthyroidism. Most clonotypes expanded in thyroid above 0.001 frequency were present in blood too.

The study amplified TCR beta CDR3 regions using RNA transcripts. First-round RT-PCR with HTBI primers preceded a second-round multiplex PCR. TCRdb analysed the multiplex PCR reads with MiXCR anew, one entry per CDR3 protein. The repertoire consists of about 700,000 distinct CDR3 sequences, with approximately 40% occurring once and the leading ten covering about 40%. A duration under 3 months, NOSPECS ≥4, CAS ≥3 and moderate-to-severe activity characterized the donors with ophthalmopathy. The sequence was obtained from an adult man with Graves' ophthalmopathy. This chain connects TRBV20-1 to TRBJ1-4; D unclear. Sequenced input: peripheral blood. The CDR3 DNA is TGCAGTGCTAGAGATAGGCAGGCAACTAATGAAAAACTGTTTTTT. Its translation: CSARDRQATNEKLFF.